The entry below gives a single T cell receptor (beta chain) sequence along with its context. The data derive from a study of blood T cell repertoires in COVID-19. About the research overall: There were acute and convalescent COVID-19 samples, and they came from the United States, Italy and Spain. Sample material is recorded as cDNA or gDNA derived from T cells, B-cell-depleted T cells, or PBMCs.

Original handling: Reference gene primer amplification in the assay estimated nucleated cell counts. The repertoire was sequenced with immunoSEQ multiplex PCR; TCRdb's copy has only in-frame clones and lacks some. V, J and clone size are taken as reported in that table, and D and trimming were inferred from the DNA itself. This table holds about 120,000 clones, over 80% found once. CDR1 and CDR2 (germline): SGHNT, YENEEA. This CDR3 region has 14 residues. V dropped 5 bases and J dropped 4 bases, with 14 bases sitting between them. The clonotype was recovered from a woman between 70 and 85 years old with acute or convalescent COVID-19. J is TRBJ2-5 and V is TRBV11-3; D is perhaps TRBD2 (6 bases). The specimen sequenced was peripheral blood. CDR3 sequence reads: CASSLGRGGETQYF. CDR3 nucleotide sequence: TGTGCCAGCAGCCTGGGACGGGGAGGAGAGACCCAGTACTTC.